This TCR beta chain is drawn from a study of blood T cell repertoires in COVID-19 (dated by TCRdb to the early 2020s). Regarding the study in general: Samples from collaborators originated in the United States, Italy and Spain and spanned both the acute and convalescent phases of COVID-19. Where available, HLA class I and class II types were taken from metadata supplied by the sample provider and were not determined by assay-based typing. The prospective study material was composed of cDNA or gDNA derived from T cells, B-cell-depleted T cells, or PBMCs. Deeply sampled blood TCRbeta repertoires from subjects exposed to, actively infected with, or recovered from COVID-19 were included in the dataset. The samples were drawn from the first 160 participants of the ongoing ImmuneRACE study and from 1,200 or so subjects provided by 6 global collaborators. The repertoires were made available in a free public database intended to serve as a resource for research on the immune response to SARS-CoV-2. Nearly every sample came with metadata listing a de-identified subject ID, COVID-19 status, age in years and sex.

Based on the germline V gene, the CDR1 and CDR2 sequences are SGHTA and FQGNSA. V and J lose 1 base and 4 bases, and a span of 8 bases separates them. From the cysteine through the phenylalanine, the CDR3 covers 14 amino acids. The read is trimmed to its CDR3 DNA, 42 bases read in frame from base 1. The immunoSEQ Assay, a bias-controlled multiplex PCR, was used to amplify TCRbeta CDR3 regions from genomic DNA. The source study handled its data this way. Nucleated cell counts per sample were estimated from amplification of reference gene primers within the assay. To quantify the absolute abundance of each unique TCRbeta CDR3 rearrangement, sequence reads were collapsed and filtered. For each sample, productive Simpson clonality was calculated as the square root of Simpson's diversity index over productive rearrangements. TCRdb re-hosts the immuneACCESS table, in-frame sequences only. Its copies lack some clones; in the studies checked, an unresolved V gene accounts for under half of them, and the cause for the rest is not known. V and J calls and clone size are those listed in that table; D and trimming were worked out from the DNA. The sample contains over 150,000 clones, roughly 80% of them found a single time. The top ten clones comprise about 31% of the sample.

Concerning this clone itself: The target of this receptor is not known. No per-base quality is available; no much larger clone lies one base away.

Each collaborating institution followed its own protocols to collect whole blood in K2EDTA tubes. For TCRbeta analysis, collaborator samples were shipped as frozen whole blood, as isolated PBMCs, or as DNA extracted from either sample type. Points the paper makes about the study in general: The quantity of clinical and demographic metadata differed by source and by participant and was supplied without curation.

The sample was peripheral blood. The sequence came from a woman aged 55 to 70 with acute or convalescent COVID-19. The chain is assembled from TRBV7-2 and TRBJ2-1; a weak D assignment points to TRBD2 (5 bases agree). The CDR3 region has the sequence CASSLGGGYNEQFF. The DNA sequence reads TGTGCCAGCAGCTTAGGAGGAGGATACAATGAGCAGTTCTTC.